Listed below are T cell receptor beta chains from one sample, sequenced in a study of blood T cells in healthy people across ages. TCRdb fed the 5' RACE reads into MiXCR, producing one record per CDR3 protein. The data show about 830,000 distinct CDR3 sequences, with approximately 65% seen just once and roughly a quarter held by the top ten. Sequencing used blood. Receptors were obtained from a man aged 25 to 40 in good health. Each CDR3 is given with its conserved first and last residue. Fields, in order: V gene, J gene, D gene, clone size, CDR3 protein, CDR3 DNA. A D gene is named only where the DNA matches it firmly. Clone sizes are given selectively: once, few, many, or a class where the clone is expanded.

TRBV20-1,TRBJ2-1,.,few,CSATPRLGDEQFF,TGCAGTGCTACCCCGCGACTAGGGGATGAGCAGTTCTTC
TRBV4-3,TRBJ2-3,.,.,CASSQVYPPGRTDTQYF,TGCGCCAGCAGCCAAGTTTATCCGCCAGGCCGCACAGATACGCAGTATTTT
TRBV12-3/TRBV12-4,TRBJ1-5,.,.,CASTIGTLSNQPQHF,TGTGCCAGCACTATAGGGACGCTGAGCAATCAGCCCCAGCATTTT
TRBV20-1,TRBJ2-3,.,.,CSAKRGGRTDTQYF,TGCAGTGCTAAACGAGGGGGGCGCACAGATACGCAGTATTTT
TRBV7-2,TRBJ2-5,.,.,CASSPGPLETQYF,TGTGCCAGCAGCCCCGGACCATTAGAGACCCAGTACTTC
TRBV9,TRBJ2-1,TRBD2,.,CASSVGSGGLSNEQFF,TGTGCCAGCAGCGTAGGAAGCGGGGGCTTGTCCAATGAGCAGTTCTTC
TRBV7-2,TRBJ2-7,.,.,CASSLASGPSYEQYF,TGTGCCAGCAGCTTAGCCTCGGGACCCTCCTACGAGCAGTACTTC
TRBV28,TRBJ2-7,TRBD2,.,CASTELAGAYEQYF,TGTGCCAGCACCGAACTAGCGGGGGCCTACGAGCAGTACTTC
TRBV10-3,TRBJ1-1,.,.,CAIKEQTEAFF,TGTGCCATCAAAGAGCAGACTGAAGCTTTCTTT
TRBV20-1,TRBJ2-1,TRBD1,many,CSARPGGFNNEQFF,TGCAGTGCTAGACCAGGGGGCTTCAACAATGAGCAGTTCTTC
TRBV6-6,TRBJ2-5,.,.,CATKDLQETQYF,TGTGCCACCAAGGACCTCCAGGAGACCCAGTACTTC
TRBV2,TRBJ2-2,.,.,CASSEGWGAGELFF,TGTGCCAGCAGTGAAGGATGGGGAGCCGGGGAGCTGTTTTTT
TRBV29-1,TRBJ2-7,TRBD1,.,CSLSGTGRHEQYF,TGCAGCCTGTCCGGGACAGGGCGCCACGAGCAGTACTTC
TRBV4-3,TRBJ2-1,TRBD1,.,CASSQAPGTGMGFF,TGCGCCAGCAGCCAAGCCCCGGGGACAGGGATGGGGTTCTTC
TRBV3-1,TRBJ2-7,.,.,CASSQDGRGNYEQYF,TGTGCCAGCAGCCAAGATGGGCGGGGAAATTACGAGCAGTACTTC
TRBV7-9,TRBJ2-5,.,.,CASKKAAGHQETQYF,TGTGCCAGCAAGAAAGCGGCAGGGCATCAAGAGACCCAGTACTTC
TRBV20-1,TRBJ2-3,TRBD2,.,CSASSLAGGTDTQYF,TGCAGTGCTAGTTCACTAGCGGGGGGGACAGATACGCAGTATTTT
TRBV10-3,TRBJ1-2,.,.,CAISEGEIYGYTF,TGTGCCATCAGTGAGGGGGAGATTTATGGCTACACCTTC
TRBV6-1,TRBJ1-5,.,.,CASSKGLEQPQHF,TGTGCCAGCAGTAAAGGGTTAGAACAGCCCCAGCATTTT
TRBV6-5,TRBJ1-2,TRBD1,.,CASSYSGRTGYGYTF,TGTGCCAGCAGTTACTCGGGAAGGACAGGGTACGGCTACACCTTC
TRBV3-1,TRBJ2-1,.,.,CASSQDQVWGVRQFF,TGTGCCAGCAGCCAAGATCAAGTATGGGGGGTGCGGCAGTTCTTC
TRBV2,TRBJ1-5,.,few,CASRRTGNQGNQPQHF,TGTGCCAGCAGGCGTACAGGTAACCAAGGCAATCAGCCCCAGCATTTT
TRBV20-1,TRBJ2-7,TRBD2,few,CSARASSGGMIYEQYF,TGCAGTGCTAGGGCTTCTAGCGGGGGGATGATATACGAGCAGTACTTC
TRBV4-3,TRBJ1-4,.,few,CASSQSGRGEKLFF,TGCGCCAGCAGCCAATCCGGCCGTGGGGAAAAACTGTTTTTT
TRBV12-3/TRBV12-4,TRBJ2-3,.,.,CASSLTMSADTQYF,TGTGCCAGCAGTTTAACCATGAGCGCAGATACGCAGTATTTT
TRBV10-2,TRBJ1-6,.,.,CASSETRRQRKNSPLHF,TGCGCCAGCAGTGAGACACGCCGGCAGAGGAAAAATTCACCCCTCCACTTT
TRBV10-2,TRBJ2-5,TRBD1,.,CASSEFQGARETQYF,TGCGCCAGCAGTGAGTTTCAGGGGGCTCGAGAGACCCAGTACTTC